The clone carrying this TCR beta chain was seen only a few times. As yet, its antigen is unknown. In the PCR, 60 Vbeta and 13 Jbeta primers were used. TCRdb's copy holds only in-frame clones and misses some; the assay was immunoSEQ multiplex PCR. The sample records 150,000 to 200,000 clones, 70% to 80% being singletons. This CDR3 has 15 amino acids. Germline V gene data show CDR1 as LGHNA and CDR2 as YSLEER. J lost 5 bases, V lost 4 bases, and 5 bases had no gene match. These data come from a study of cytomegalovirus exposure and HLA in healthy donors. General study results and limits: A few chains tied to CMV proved CMV antigen-specific in vitro. In a later analysis, parvovirus B19, influenza, CMV and Epstein-Barr virus appeared linked to several top co-occurrence clusters. Researchers reportedly found TCR beta sequences accurately predicted most subjects' HLA-A and HLA-B alleles. HLA allele associations emerged for about 16,000 TCR beta sequences in a later analysis, at 0.05 false discovery rate.

The chain recombines TRBV4-3 with TRBJ1-1, with TRBD1 matching 12 bases. Sequencing was performed on PBMCs. The sequence derives from a woman between 50 and 59 years old in good health and CMV-seronegative. The DNA of the CDR3 is TGCGCCAGCAGCCCGGGACAGGGGGCGAGTACTGAAGCTTTCTTT. This sequence encodes CASSPGQGASTEAFF.